What follows are 9 T cell receptor beta chains derived from one specimen sequenced in a study of CD8 T cells in ankylosing spondylitis (dated by TCRdb to 2015 to 2018). Study-wide conclusions, independent of this receptor: Blood from ankylosing spondylitis patients appeared to be characterized by a TCR beta motif made up of under ten highly homologous amino acid variants.

The library was prepared using 5' RACE. Reads for this sample came from an Illumina HiSeq 2500. The public reads were reprocessed in TCRdb via fastp at Q25 and MiXCR, keeping in-frame beta chains. Every distinct CDR3 protein forms one entry, paired with its most common genes and DNA. The sample table records about 340,000 distinct CDR3 sequences; around 8% of these occur just once. About 14% of the sample belongs to the ten largest clones. Antigens for these TCRs are unknown. The source material was blood, either unsorted or a sorted T cell fraction (not recorded which). The receptors originated from a male donor with ankylosing spondylitis.

This clonotype was seen a handful of times. The chain employs TRBV9 and TRBJ2-7; 8 nucleotides agree with TRBD2. Unmatched junction bases numbered 7, after V lost 4 bases and J lost 4 bases. CDR3 length: 14 amino acids. Germline V gene sequence: CDR1 SGDLS, CDR2 YYNGEE. CDR3 nucleotide sequence: TGTGCCAGCAGCCTTGGACTAGCAGGTTACGAGCAGTACTTC. It translates to CASSLGLAGYEQYF.

The V call is TRBV9, the J call TRBJ2-1; D might be TRBD2 (5 bases). Per germline, CDR1 SGDLS and CDR2 YYNGEE. This CDR3 spans 16 amino acids. With 3 bases removed from V and 7 bases from J, the gap between germline ends came to 20 bases. The CDR3 sequence is CASSARGVSGWNEQFF. DNA for the CDR3: TGTGCCAGCAGCGCCCGTGGAGTCTCGGGATGGAATGAGCAGTTCTTC.

A few counts support this clonotype. The chain uses TRBV4-3 and TRBJ2-3, with TRBD1 identical over 8 bases. Germline lookup yields CDR1 LGHNA and CDR2 YSLEER. CDR3 length equals 18 residues. V was clipped by 0 bases and J by 1 base; unmatched bases: 9. In DNA form, the CDR3 reads TGCGCCAGCAGCCAAGATATGACAGGGGCGTTAGGCACAGATACGCAGTATTTT. Its protein product is CASSQDMTGALGTDTQYF.

The rearrangement joins TRBV12-3 or TRBV12-4 to TRBJ2-5; D is uncertain. Trimming shortened V by 6 bases and J by 5 bases, and 19 bases separated the two germline ends. The length of the CDR3 is 15 residues. The CDR3 nucleotides read TGTGCCAGCAGGGGTCCGTCGGTCAAAAGGGAGACCCAGTACTTC. It is translated as CASRGPSVKRETQYF.

This clonotype was picked up a small number of times. This CDR3 reads CASRSPSSTVNTEAFF. The CDR3 bases are TGTGCCAGCAGATCCCCTTCTAGCACAGTGAACACTGAAGCTTTCTTT. The V and J genes are TRBV2 and TRBJ1-1; D unresolved. This CDR3 comprises 16 residues. The germline V and J ends were trimmed by 6 bases and 0 bases, with 17 bases remaining between them. From germline, CDR1 is SNHLY and CDR2 FYNNEI.

This clonotype was observed a few times. The chain joins TRBV20-1 to TRBJ1-4; D possibly corresponds to TRBD1 (5 bases). The V end lost 1 base, the J end lost 8 bases, and 11 bases lay between the germline ends. The CDR3 loop spans 13 amino acids. Germline V gene data show CDR1 as DFQATT and CDR2 as SNEGSKA (reference sequence). DNA of the CDR3: TGCAGTGCTAGAGGTGCCAGGGAGGAAAAACTGTTTTTT. Protein product: CSARGAREEKLFF.

This clonotype turned up a few times. The chain uses TRBV25-1 and TRBJ2-3, with 9 bases identical to TRBD2. CDR1 MGHDK and CDR2 SYGVNS come from the germline V gene. The trim removed 6 bases at V and 5 bases at J, leaving 9 bases unmatched. The CDR3 sequence is 15 residues long. The CDR3 sequence is CASSTAGGVRDTQYF. CDR3 nucleotide sequence: TGTGCCAGCAGCACGGCGGGAGGGGTGAGAGATACGCAGTATTTT.

The chain combines TRBV2 with TRBJ1-4, with D uncertain. Germline V gene data show CDR1 as SNHLY and CDR2 as FYNNEI. Trimming removed 7 bases at V and 4 bases at J, with 10 bases between. The CDR3 spans 13 residues. The CDR3: CASNQERNEKLFF. As DNA, the CDR3 is TGTGCCAGCAACCAGGAGCGTAATGAAAAACTGTTTTTT.

There are many counts of this clonotype. The genes are TRBV2 and TRBJ2-7, with 9 bases matching TRBD2. CDR1 is SNHLY, CDR2 FYNNEI, per germline. This CDR3 contains 13 residues. The trim removed 8 bases at V and 5 bases at J, leaving 7 bases unmatched. The CDR3 reads CASAQREDDEQYF. CDR3 in DNA: TGTGCCAGCGCCCAGCGGGAGGACGACGAGCAGTACTTC.